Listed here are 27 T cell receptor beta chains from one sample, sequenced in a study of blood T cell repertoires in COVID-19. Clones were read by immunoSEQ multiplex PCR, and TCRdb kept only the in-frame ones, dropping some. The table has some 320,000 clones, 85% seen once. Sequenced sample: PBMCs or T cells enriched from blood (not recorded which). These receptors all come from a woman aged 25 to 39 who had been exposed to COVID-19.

CDR3 loop: CASSWGRAYEQYF. The DNA of the CDR3 is TGTGCCAGCAGTTGGGGCAGAGCCTACGAGCAGTACTTC. The chain couples TRBV7-2 to TRBJ2-7; possibly TRBD1 for D (5 bases). The V gene's germline CDR1 is SGHTA and CDR2 FQGNSA. Trimming cost V 6 bases and J 2 bases, with 11 bases left between them. The CDR3 totals 13 residues.

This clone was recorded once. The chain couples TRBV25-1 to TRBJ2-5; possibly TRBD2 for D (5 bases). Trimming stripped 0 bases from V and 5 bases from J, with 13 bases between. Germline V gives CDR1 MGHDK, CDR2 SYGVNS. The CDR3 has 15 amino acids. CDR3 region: CASSEYRGEGETQYF. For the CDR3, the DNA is TGTGCCAGCAGTGAATATCGGGGAGAAGGGGAGACCCAGTACTTC.

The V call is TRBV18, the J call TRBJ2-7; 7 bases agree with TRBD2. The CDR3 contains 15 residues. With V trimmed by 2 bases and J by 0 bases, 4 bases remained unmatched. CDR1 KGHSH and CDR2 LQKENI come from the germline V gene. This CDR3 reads CASSPGRARSYEQYF. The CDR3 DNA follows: TGTGCCAGCTCACCAGGGAGGGCACGCTCCTACGAGCAGTACTTC.

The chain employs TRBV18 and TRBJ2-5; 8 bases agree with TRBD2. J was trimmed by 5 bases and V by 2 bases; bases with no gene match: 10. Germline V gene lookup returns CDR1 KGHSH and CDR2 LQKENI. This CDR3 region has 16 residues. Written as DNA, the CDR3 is TGTGCCAGCTCACCAATACGGGAGGGCCTGGGGGAGACCCAGTACTTC. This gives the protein CASSPIREGLGETQYF.

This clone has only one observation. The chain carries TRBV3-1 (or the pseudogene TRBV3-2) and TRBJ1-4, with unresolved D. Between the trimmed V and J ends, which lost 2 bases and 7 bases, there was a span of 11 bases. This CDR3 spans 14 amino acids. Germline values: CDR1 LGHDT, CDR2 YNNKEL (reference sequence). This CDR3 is CASSQWGGREKLFF. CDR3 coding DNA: TGTGCCAGCAGCCAATGGGGAGGCCGTGAAAAACTGTTTTTT.

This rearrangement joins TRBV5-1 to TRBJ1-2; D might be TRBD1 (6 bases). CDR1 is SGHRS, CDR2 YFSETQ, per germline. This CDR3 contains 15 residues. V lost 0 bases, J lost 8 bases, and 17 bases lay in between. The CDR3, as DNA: TGCGCCAGCAGCTTGGACTGGGGGCGCGAGCAAGGCTACACCTTC. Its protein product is CASSLDWGREQGYTF.

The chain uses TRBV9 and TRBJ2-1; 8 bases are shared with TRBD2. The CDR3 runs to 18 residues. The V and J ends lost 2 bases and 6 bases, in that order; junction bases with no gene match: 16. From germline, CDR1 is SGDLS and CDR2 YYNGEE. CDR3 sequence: CASSVFPSGTSKSNEQFF. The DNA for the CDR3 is TGTGCCAGCAGCGTTTTCCCATCCGGGACTAGTAAGTCCAATGAGCAGTTCTTC.

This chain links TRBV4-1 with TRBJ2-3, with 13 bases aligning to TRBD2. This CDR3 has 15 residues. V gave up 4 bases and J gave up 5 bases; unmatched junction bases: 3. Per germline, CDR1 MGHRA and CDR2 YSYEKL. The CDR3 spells CASSLTSGREDTQYF. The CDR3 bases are TGCGCCAGCAGCCTCACTAGCGGGAGGGAAGATACGCAGTATTTT.

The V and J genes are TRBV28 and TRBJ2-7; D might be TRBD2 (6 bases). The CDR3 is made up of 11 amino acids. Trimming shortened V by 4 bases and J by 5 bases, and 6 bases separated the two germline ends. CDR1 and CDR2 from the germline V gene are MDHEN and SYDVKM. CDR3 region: CASSSGDEQYF. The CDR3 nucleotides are TGTGCCAGCAGTTCGGGGGACGAGCAGTACTTC.

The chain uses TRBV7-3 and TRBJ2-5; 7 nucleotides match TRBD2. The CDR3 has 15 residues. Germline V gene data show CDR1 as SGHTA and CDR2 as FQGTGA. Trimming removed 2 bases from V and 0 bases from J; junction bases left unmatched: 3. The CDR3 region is CASSLGSGYQETQYF. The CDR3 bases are TGTGCCAGCAGCTTAGGTAGCGGGTACCAAGAGACCCAGTACTTC.

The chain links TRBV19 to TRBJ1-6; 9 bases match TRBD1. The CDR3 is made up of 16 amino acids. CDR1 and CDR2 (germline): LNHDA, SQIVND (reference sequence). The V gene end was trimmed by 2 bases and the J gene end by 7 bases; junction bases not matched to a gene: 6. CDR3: CASSIKAGTGNSPLHF. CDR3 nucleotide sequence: TGTGCCAGTAGTATAAAGGCCGGGACAGGGAATTCACCCCTCCACTTT.

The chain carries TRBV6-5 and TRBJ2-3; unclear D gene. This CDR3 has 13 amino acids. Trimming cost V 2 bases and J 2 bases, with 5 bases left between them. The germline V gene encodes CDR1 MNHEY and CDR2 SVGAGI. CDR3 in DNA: TGTGCCAGCAGTTACGCAGACACAGATACGCAGTATTTT. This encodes CASSYADTDTQYF.

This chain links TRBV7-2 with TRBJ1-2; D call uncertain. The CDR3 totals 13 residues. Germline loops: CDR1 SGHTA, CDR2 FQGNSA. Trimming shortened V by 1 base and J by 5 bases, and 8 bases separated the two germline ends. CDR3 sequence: CASSLDREYGYTF. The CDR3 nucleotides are TGTGCCAGCAGCTTAGACAGAGAATATGGCTACACCTTC.

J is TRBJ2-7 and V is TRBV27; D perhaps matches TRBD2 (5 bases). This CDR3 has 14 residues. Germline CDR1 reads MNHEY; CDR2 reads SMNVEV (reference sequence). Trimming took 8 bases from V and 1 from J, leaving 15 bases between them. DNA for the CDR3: TGTGCCAGCCCCTCGAGACTACCGTCCTACGAGCAGTACTTC. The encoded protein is CASPSRLPSYEQYF.

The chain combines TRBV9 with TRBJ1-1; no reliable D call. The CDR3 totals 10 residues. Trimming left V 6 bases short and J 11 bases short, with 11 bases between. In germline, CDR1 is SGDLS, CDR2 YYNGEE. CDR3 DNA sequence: TGTGCCAGCAACTGGGGAGGGGCTTTCTTT. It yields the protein CASNWGGAFF.

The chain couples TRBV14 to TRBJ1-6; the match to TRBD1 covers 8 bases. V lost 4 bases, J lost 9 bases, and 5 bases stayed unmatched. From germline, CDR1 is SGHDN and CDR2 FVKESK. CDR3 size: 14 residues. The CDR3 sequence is CASSPRTGSSPLHF. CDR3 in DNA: TGTGCCAGCAGCCCCCGGACAGGGAGTTCACCCCTCCACTTT. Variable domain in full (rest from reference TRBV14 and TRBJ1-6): EAGVTQFPSHSVIEKGQTVTLRCDPISGHDNLYWYRRVMGKEIKFLLHFVKESKQDESGMPNNRFLAERTGGTYSTLKVQPAELEDSGVYFCASSPRTGSSPLHFGNGTRLTVT.

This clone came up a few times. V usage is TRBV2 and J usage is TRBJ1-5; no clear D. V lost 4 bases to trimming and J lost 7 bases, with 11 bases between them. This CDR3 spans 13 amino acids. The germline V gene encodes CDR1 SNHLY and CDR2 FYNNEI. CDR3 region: CASSAEAGQPQHF. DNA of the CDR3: TGTGCCAGCAGTGCGGAGGCCGGGCAGCCCCAGCATTTT.

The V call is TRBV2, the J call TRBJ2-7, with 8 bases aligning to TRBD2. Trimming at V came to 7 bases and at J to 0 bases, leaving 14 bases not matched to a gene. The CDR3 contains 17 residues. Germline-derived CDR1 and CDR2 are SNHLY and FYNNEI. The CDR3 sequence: CASTEPLLAEASYEQYF. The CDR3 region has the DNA TGTGCCAGCACGGAACCCTTACTAGCGGAGGCCTCCTACGAGCAGTACTTC.

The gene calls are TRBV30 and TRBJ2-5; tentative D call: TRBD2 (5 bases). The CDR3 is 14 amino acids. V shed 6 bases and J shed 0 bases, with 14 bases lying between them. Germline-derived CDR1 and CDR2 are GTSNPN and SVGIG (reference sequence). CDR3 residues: CACPWERDQETQYF. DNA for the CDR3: TGTGCCTGTCCTTGGGAGAGAGACCAAGAGACCCAGTACTTC.

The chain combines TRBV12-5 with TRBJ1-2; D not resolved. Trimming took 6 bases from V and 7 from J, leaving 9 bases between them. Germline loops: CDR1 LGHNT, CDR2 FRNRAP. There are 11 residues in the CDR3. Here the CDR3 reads CASGLTGGYTF. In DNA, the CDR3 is TGTGCTAGTGGCCTGACGGGTGGCTACACCTTC.

The CDR3 reads CAWSWGTRGNEQFF. In nucleotides, the CDR3 is TGTGCCTGGAGTTGGGGGACTAGAGGCAATGAGCAGTTCTTC. The chain employs TRBV30 and TRBJ2-1; 8 nucleotides match TRBD2. The CDR3 loop spans 14 amino acids. Trimming cost V 2 bases and J 6 bases; bases outside gene matches: 6. Germline V gene lookup returns CDR1 GTSNPN and CDR2 SVGIG (reference sequence).

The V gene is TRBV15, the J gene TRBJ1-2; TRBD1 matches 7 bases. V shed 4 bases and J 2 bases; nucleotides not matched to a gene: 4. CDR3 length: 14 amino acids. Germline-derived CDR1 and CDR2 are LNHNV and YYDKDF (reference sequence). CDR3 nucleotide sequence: TGTGCCACCAGCAAGCCGGGACAGAACTATGGCTACACCTTC. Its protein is CATSKPGQNYGYTF.

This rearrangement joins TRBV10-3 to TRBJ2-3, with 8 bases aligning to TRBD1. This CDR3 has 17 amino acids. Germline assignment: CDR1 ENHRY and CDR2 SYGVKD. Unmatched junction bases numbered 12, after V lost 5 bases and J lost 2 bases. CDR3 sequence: CAISTLTGGSVTDTQYF. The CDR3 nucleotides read TGTGCCATCAGTACGCTAACAGGGGGGTCGGTCACAGATACGCAGTATTTT.

Written as DNA, the CDR3 is TGTGCCAGCAGCTTGACTAGCGGGGGGGCAGACTACAATGAGCAGTTCTTC. Amino acid sequence: CASSLTSGGADYNEQFF. The chain couples TRBV5-4 to TRBJ2-1, with 13 bases lining up with TRBD2. Germline CDR1 SGHNT, CDR2 YYREEE (reference sequence). The V segment lost 1 base and the J segment 3 bases; nucleotides outside the gene matches: 4. The length of the CDR3 is 17 residues.

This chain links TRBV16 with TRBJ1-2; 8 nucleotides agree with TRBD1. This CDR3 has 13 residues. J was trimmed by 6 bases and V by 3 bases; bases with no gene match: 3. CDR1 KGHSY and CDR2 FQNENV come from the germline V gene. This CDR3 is CASSHQTGDGYTF. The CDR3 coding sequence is TGTGCCAGCAGCCACCAGACAGGGGATGGCTACACCTTC.

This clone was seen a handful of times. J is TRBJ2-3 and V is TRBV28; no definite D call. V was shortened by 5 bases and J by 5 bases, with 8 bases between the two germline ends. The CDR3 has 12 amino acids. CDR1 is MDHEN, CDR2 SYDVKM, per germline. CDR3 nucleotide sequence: TGTGCCAGCAGTCCTCAGATAGATACGCAGTATTTT. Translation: CASSPQIDTQYF.

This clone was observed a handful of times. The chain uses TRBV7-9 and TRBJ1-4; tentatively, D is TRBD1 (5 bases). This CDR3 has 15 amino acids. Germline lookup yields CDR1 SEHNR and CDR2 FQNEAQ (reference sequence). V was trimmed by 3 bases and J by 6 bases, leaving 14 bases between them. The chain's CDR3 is CASSFPDGADEKLFF. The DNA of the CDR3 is TGTGCCAGCAGCTTCCCTGATGGGGCAGATGAAAAACTGTTTTTT.